Below are 9 T cell receptor beta chains sequenced from a single sample in a study of neoadjuvant anti-PD-1 for oral cavity cancer. Assay used: immunoSEQ multiplex PCR; TCRdb lists only in-frame clones, some missing. The sample lists 75,000 to 100,000 clones, about 80% occurring once. The sample consisted of PBMCs, taken before nivolumab (anti-PD-1) treatment. All receptors come from a person aged 40-85 years with oral cavity squamous cell carcinoma.

The chain is built from TRBV10-3 and TRBJ1-1; D unclear. The ends were cut back, 2 bases at V and 1 base at J, with 11 bases in the middle. This CDR3 contains 15 residues. Germline V gene data show CDR1 as ENHRY and CDR2 as SYGVKD. DNA for the CDR3: TGTGCCATCAGTGAGCGAGCAGATTGGAACACTGAAGCTTTCTTT. Translated: CAISERADWNTEAFF.

The chain is built from TRBV6-5 and TRBJ2-7; perhaps TRBD2 as D (6 bases). Germline V CDR1 and CDR2: MNHEY, SVGAGI. The CDR3 has 13 amino acids. The V end was cut by 5 bases, the J end by 1 base, with 9 bases between. The CDR3 reads CASSRDWSYEQYF. In nucleotides, the CDR3 is TGTGCCAGCAGTAGGGACTGGTCCTACGAGCAGTACTTC.

This sequence joins TRBV29-1 and TRBJ1-3; D is uncertain. CDR3 length: 13 amino acids. V lost 4 bases to trimming and J lost 0 bases, with 7 bases between them. Germline CDR1 and CDR2: SQVTM and ANQGSEA. CDR3 protein: CSVGESSGNTIYF. CDR3 DNA: TGCAGCGTTGGGGAGAGCTCTGGAAACACCATATATTTT.

Notes on this clone: Other DNA sequences of this sample code for an identical CDR3. This chain connects TRBV5-4 to TRBJ2-2, with 10 bases lining up with TRBD2. This CDR3 spans 16 amino acids. Trimming cost V 4 bases and J 2 bases; bases outside gene matches: 5. Germline lookup yields CDR1 SGHNT and CDR2 YYREEE (reference sequence). Here the CDR3 DNA reads TGTGCCAGCAGCCTAGGACTAGCGGAAAACACCGGGGAGCTGTTTTTT. It translates to CASSLGLAENTGELFF.

The chain joins TRBV19 to TRBJ1-3; TRBD1 matches at 8 bases. V gave up 6 bases and J gave up 2 bases; unmatched junction bases: 9. Germline CDR1 is LNHDA and CDR2 is SQIVND (reference sequence). This CDR3 contains 16 residues. The CDR3 is CASSRGQGFTGNTIYF. The DNA of the CDR3 is TGTGCCAGTAGCCGCGGACAGGGTTTCACTGGAAACACCATATATTTT. The complete variable domain, with remaining parts taken from reference TRBV19 and TRBJ1-3, reads DGGITQSPKYLFRKEGQNVTLSCEQNLNHDAMYWYRQDPGQGLRLIYYSQIVNDFQKGDIAEGYSVSREKKESFPLTVTSAQKNPTAFYLCASSRGQGFTGNTIYFGEGSWLTVV.

The genes are TRBV7-8 and TRBJ1-5; D possibly corresponds to TRBD1 (5 bases). V lost 5 bases to trimming and J lost 1 base, with 12 bases between them. Per germline, CDR1 SGHVS and CDR2 FQNEAQ. The CDR3 runs to 15 residues. The CDR3 nucleotides are TGTGCCAGCAGCCCGATGGGGGTGAGCAATCAGCCCCAGCATTTT. It is translated as CASSPMGVSNQPQHF.

This chain joins TRBV27 and TRBJ1-5; tentatively, D is TRBD1 (5 bases). The CDR3 is 15 residues long. V was shortened by 5 bases and J by 0 bases, with 11 bases between the two germline ends. Germline V CDR1 and CDR2: MNHEY, SMNVEV (reference sequence). In nucleotides, the CDR3 is TGTGCCAGCAGTCTTCAGGGTAATAGCAATCAGCCCCAGCATTTT. This gives the protein CASSLQGNSNQPQHF.

The genes are TRBV19 and TRBJ1-1; weak D call: TRBD1 (6 bases). CDR1 is LNHDA and CDR2 is SQIVND in the germline V gene (reference sequence). The CDR3 is 13 amino acids. V lost 3 bases and J 4 bases, leaving 9 bases between the germline ends. CDR3: CASSMGARTEAFF. The DNA for the CDR3 is TGTGCCAGTAGTATGGGGGCCCGCACTGAAGCTTTCTTT.

The chain joins TRBV30 to TRBJ1-2; TRBD1 might be the D (5 bases). V was trimmed by 0 bases and J by 4 bases, leaving 18 bases between them. CDR1 and CDR2 (germline): GTSNPN, SVGIG (reference sequence). The CDR3 sequence is 16 residues long. The CDR3 nucleotides are TGTGCCTGGAGTGTTGGGGGACCTGCTTATTTCTATGGCTACACCTTC. This sequence encodes CAWSVGGPAYFYGYTF. Looking up the rest from reference TRBV30 and TRBJ1-2 gives the full variable domain: SQTIHQWPATLVQPVGSPLSLECTVEGTSNPNLYWYRQAAGRGLQLLFYSVGIGQISSEVPQNLSASRPQDRQFILSSKKLLLSDSGFYLCAWSVGGPAYFYGYTFGSGTRLTVV.